Detailed here is one T cell receptor beta chain. Antigen: not known. PCR involved 60 Vbeta and 13 Jbeta primers. Method: immunoSEQ multiplex PCR; TCRdb's copy keeps in-frame clones and lacks some. The sample records some 150,000 clones, 79% being singletons. The sample originates from a study of cytomegalovirus exposure and HLA in healthy donors. Study summary: Some 200 million T cells yielded approximately 100 million unique TCR beta sequences, as an earlier analysis found.

Study-level points and caveats: Accurate predictions that matched the HLA-A and HLA-B alleles of most subjects were reportedly made from TCR beta sequences. Reported performance of the classifier showed diagnosis of cytomegalovirus status with high specificity and sensitivity.

The CDR3 spans 15 residues. V was shortened by 7 bases and J by 3 bases, with 18 bases between the two germline ends. Looked up from germline, CDR1 is SGHAT and CDR2 is FQNNGV. The sequencing input was PBMCs. This TCR was recovered from a man in his fifties in good health and CMV-seropositive. V and J are TRBV11-2 and TRBJ1-2; the D gene is possibly TRBD1 (6 bases). DNA of the CDR3: TGTGCCAGCAAAATAGTCAGGGGAGGGGACTATGGCTACACCTTC. It is translated as CASKIVRGGDYGYTF.